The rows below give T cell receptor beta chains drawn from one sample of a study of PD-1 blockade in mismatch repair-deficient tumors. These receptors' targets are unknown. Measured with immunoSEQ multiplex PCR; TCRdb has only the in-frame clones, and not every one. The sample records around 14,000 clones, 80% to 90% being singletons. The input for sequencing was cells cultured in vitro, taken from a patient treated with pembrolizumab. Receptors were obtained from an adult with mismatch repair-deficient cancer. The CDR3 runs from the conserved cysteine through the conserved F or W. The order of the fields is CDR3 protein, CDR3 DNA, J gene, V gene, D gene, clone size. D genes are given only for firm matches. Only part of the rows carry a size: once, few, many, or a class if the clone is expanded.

CDR3aa: CASSLAPNNEQFF
CDR3nt: TGTGCCAGCAGCTTAGCCCCTAACAATGAGCAGTTCTTC
j_gene: TRBJ2-1
v_gene: TRBV7-3
d_gene: -
abundance: -

CDR3aa: CASSLGGAAQETQYF
CDR3nt: TGCGCCAGCAGCTTGGGAGGAGCAGCCCAAGAGACCCAGTACTTC
j_gene: TRBJ2-5
v_gene: TRBV5-1
d_gene: -
abundance: -

CDR3aa: CASSLIGSSYNEQFF
CDR3nt: TGCGCCAGCAGCTTGATTGGGAGCTCCTACAATGAGCAGTTCTTC
j_gene: TRBJ2-1
v_gene: TRBV5-1
d_gene: -
abundance: -

CDR3aa: CASSLGTSPFGDTEAFF
CDR3nt: TGTGCCAGCAGCTTAGGGACTTCTCCCTTTGGGGACACTGAAGCTTTCTTT
j_gene: TRBJ1-1
v_gene: TRBV7-2
d_gene: -
abundance: few

CDR3aa: CASSYHRDPYEQYF
CDR3nt: TGTGCCAGCAGTTATCACAGAGACCCCTACGAGCAGTACTTC
j_gene: TRBJ2-7
v_gene: TRBV27
d_gene: -
abundance: once

CDR3aa: CASNFGGKAGLNNEQFF
CDR3nt: TGTGCCAGCAACTTCGGGGGAAAAGCGGGGTTAAACAATGAGCAGTTCTTC
j_gene: TRBJ2-1
v_gene: TRBV19
d_gene: TRBD2
abundance: -

CDR3aa: CAGGGTSGMNEQFF
CDR3nt: TGTGCCGGGGGGGGGACTAGCGGGATGAATGAGCAGTTCTTC
j_gene: TRBJ2-1
v_gene: TRBV7-8
d_gene: TRBD2
abundance: -

CDR3aa: CASSRQGGSDEQYF
CDR3nt: TGTGCCAGCAGCCGACAGGGAGGTAGCGACGAGCAGTACTTC
j_gene: TRBJ2-7
v_gene: TRBV7-2
d_gene: -
abundance: few

CDR3aa: CASRDRGDNTEAFF
CDR3nt: TGTGCCAGCAGGGACCGGGGGGATAACACTGAAGCTTTCTTT
j_gene: TRBJ1-1
v_gene: TRBV28
d_gene: -
abundance: -

CDR3aa: CASSVAPGAYNEQFF
CDR3nt: TGTGCCAGCAGCGTAGCCCCAGGTGCCTACAATGAGCAGTTCTTC
j_gene: TRBJ2-1
v_gene: TRBV9
d_gene: -
abundance: -

CDR3aa: CASSFGQGAFF
CDR3nt: TGTGCCAGCAGCTTCGGACAGGGAGCTTTCTTT
j_gene: TRBJ1-1
v_gene: TRBV13
d_gene: TRBD1
abundance: -

CDR3aa: CASSTLREQYF
CDR3nt: TGTGCCAGCAGTACCCTACGGGAGCAGTACTTC
j_gene: TRBJ2-7
v_gene: TRBV27
d_gene: -
abundance: few

CDR3aa: CASSPLTGGRTNYGYTF
CDR3nt: TGTGCCAGCAGTCCCTTGACAGGGGGACGCACTAACTATGGCTACACCTTC
j_gene: TRBJ1-2
v_gene: TRBV27
d_gene: TRBD1
abundance: -

CDR3aa: CASSLGQGNTGELFF
CDR3nt: TGTGCCAGCAGTCTGGGACAGGGAAACACCGGGGAGCTGTTTTTT
j_gene: TRBJ2-2
v_gene: TRBV28
d_gene: TRBD1
abundance: -

CDR3aa: CASSLNDLAGGPDTQYF
CDR3nt: TGTGCCAGCAGCTTAAATGACCTAGCGGGGGGGCCAGATACGCAGTATTTT
j_gene: TRBJ2-3
v_gene: TRBV7-3
d_gene: TRBD2
abundance: -

CDR3aa: CASSLGVFYEQYF
CDR3nt: TGTGCCAGCAGCTTAGGTGTTTTCTACGAGCAGTACTTC
j_gene: TRBJ2-7
v_gene: TRBV7-8
d_gene: -
abundance: -

CDR3aa: CASSLGGAFLVTF
CDR3nt: TGTGCCAGCAGCTTGGGAGGGGCGTTCTTGGTCACCTTC
j_gene: TRBJ1-2
v_gene: TRBV4-2
d_gene: -
abundance: -

CDR3aa: CASSPYLGDRGPRANVLTF
CDR3nt: TGTGCCAGCAGCCCCTACCTCGGGGACAGGGGGCCTAGGGCCAACGTCCTGACTTTC
j_gene: TRBJ2-6
v_gene: TRBV27
d_gene: TRBD1
abundance: -

CDR3aa: CASVSGTSGSKEQFF
CDR3nt: TGTGCCAGCGTATCCGGGACTAGCGGTTCAAAGGAGCAGTTCTTC
j_gene: TRBJ2-1
v_gene: TRBV6-5
d_gene: TRBD2
abundance: -

CDR3aa: CASRIQGYYGYTF
CDR3nt: TGTGCCAGCAGAATACAGGGATACTATGGCTACACCTTC
j_gene: TRBJ1-2
v_gene: TRBV28
d_gene: -
abundance: -

CDR3aa: CASSFSRDRGTDTQYF
CDR3nt: TGTGCCAGCAGTTTTAGCCGGGACAGGGGCACAGATACGCAGTATTTT
j_gene: TRBJ2-3
v_gene: TRBV7-3
d_gene: TRBD1
abundance: -

CDR3aa: CASSWTGNTEAFF
CDR3nt: TGTGCCAGCAGTTGGACAGGGAACACTGAAGCTTTCTTT
j_gene: TRBJ1-1
v_gene: TRBV27
d_gene: TRBD1
abundance: -

CDR3aa: CASSQGVGTVEAFF
CDR3nt: TGCGCCAGCAGCCAAGGGGTAGGGACAGTTGAAGCTTTCTTT
j_gene: TRBJ1-1
v_gene: TRBV4-1
d_gene: TRBD1
abundance: -

CDR3aa: CASSLGPGRTRGSNEQFF
CDR3nt: TGTGCCAGCAGTTTAGGACCCGGTAGGACTAGGGGGTCGAATGAGCAGTTCTTC
j_gene: TRBJ2-1
v_gene: TRBV27
d_gene: -
abundance: -

CDR3aa: CASTNRGVNTGELFF
CDR3nt: TGTGCCAGCACTAACCGGGGAGTGAACACCGGGGAGCTGTTTTTT
j_gene: TRBJ2-2
v_gene: TRBV9
d_gene: -
abundance: -

CDR3aa: CASSKSGTSLLYEQFF
CDR3nt: TGTGCCAGTAGTAAATCCGGGACTAGTCTTCTCTATGAGCAGTTCTTC
j_gene: TRBJ2-1
v_gene: TRBV19
d_gene: TRBD2
abundance: once

CDR3aa: CASSFGVTGQGARGDEAFF
CDR3nt: TGTGCCAGCAGTTTCGGCGTAACCGGACAGGGGGCGCGAGGTGATGAAGCTTTCTTT
j_gene: TRBJ1-1
v_gene: TRBV28
d_gene: TRBD1
abundance: -

CDR3aa: CASSLAQDPGTEAFF
CDR3nt: TGTGCCAGCAGCTTAGCCCAGGACCCAGGGACTGAAGCTTTCTTT
j_gene: TRBJ1-1
v_gene: TRBV7-9
d_gene: -
abundance: -

CDR3aa: CASSLTGSTNEKLFF
CDR3nt: TGTGCCAGCAGCTTAACTGGTTCAACTAATGAAAAACTGTTTTTT
j_gene: TRBJ1-4
v_gene: TRBV7-3
d_gene: -
abundance: -

CDR3aa: CASSTGPSGTEAFF
CDR3nt: TGTGCCAGCAGCACGGGACCCTCGGGCACTGAAGCTTTCTTT
j_gene: TRBJ1-1
v_gene: TRBV7-9
d_gene: -
abundance: -

CDR3aa: CSVAGRREQFF
CDR3nt: TGCAGCGTGGCGGGCAGGCGGGAGCAGTTCTTC
j_gene: TRBJ2-1
v_gene: TRBV29-1
d_gene: -
abundance: -

CDR3aa: CASSQDLSRLGSEQFF
CDR3nt: TGTGCCAGCAGCCAAGATTTGAGTCGTCTTGGTAGTGAGCAGTTCTTC
j_gene: TRBJ2-1
v_gene: TRBV4-2
d_gene: -
abundance: -

CDR3aa: CASSGRLAGPYEQYF
CDR3nt: TGTGCCAGCAGCGGAAGACTAGCGGGACCCTACGAGCAGTACTTC
j_gene: TRBJ2-7
v_gene: TRBV11-2
d_gene: TRBD2
abundance: -

CDR3aa: CASSLLGAVSETQYF
CDR3nt: TGTGCCAGCTCCTTACTTGGGGCAGTTTCAGAGACCCAGTACTTC
j_gene: TRBJ2-5
v_gene: TRBV18
d_gene: -
abundance: -

CDR3aa: CASSLWVASGANVLTF
CDR3nt: TGTGCCAGCAGTTTATGGGTGGCCTCGGGGGCCAACGTCCTGACTTTC
j_gene: TRBJ2-6
v_gene: TRBV28
d_gene: -
abundance: -

CDR3aa: CASSFGREGPGEQYF
CDR3nt: TGTGCCAGCAGCTTTGGTCGGGAGGGCCCGGGTGAGCAGTACTTC
j_gene: TRBJ2-7
v_gene: TRBV5-4
d_gene: TRBD2
abundance: -

CDR3aa: CASEGTSGRKTGELFF
CDR3nt: TGTGCCAGCGAAGGGACTAGCGGGAGGAAGACCGGGGAGCTGTTTTTT
j_gene: TRBJ2-2
v_gene: TRBV7-9
d_gene: TRBD2
abundance: -